One T cell receptor (beta chain) is described in this entry. The data stem from a study of shared clonotypes between healthy human individuals. The CDR3 totals 17 residues. Germline V gives CDR1 SQVTM, CDR2 ANQGSEA. V lost 8 bases, J lost 2 bases, and 13 bases stayed unmatched. Profiling relied on immunoSEQ multiplex PCR, and the TCRdb table lists in-frame clones only, not all of them. The data show approximately 2.5 million clones, over 85% seen once. The sequenced sample consisted of naive CD4+ T cells from PBMCs. The subset here: CD45RA+ positively selected. The chain combines TRBV29-1 with TRBJ2-3; 13 bases match TRBD2. The source of this sequence is a man between 18 and 35 years old in good health. Some clones in this sample may be carry-over from other donors' samples. The CDR3 loop reads CSSKFPGTSGVTDTQYF. In DNA form, the CDR3 reads TGCAGCTCAAAGTTCCCGGGGACTAGCGGGGTCACAGATACGCAGTATTTT.